The rows below give T cell receptor beta chains drawn from one sample of a study of cytomegalovirus exposure and HLA in healthy donors. Measured with immunoSEQ multiplex PCR; TCRdb has only the in-frame clones, and not every one. The top ten hold roughly 9.7% of the sample, which has about 140,000 clones, approximately 80% seen once. The sequencing input was PBMCs. The receptor source for this set is a woman aged 55-69 years in good health and CMV-seropositive. Each CDR3 is given with its conserved first and last residue. Each record gives: clone size, V gene, CDR3 length, J gene, D gene, CDR3 DNA, CDR3 protein. The D gene is left open where the match is weak. Clone size, where shown, is once, few, many, or a class for clones that have expanded.

>.|TRBV4-3|16|TRBJ2-1|.
TGCGCCAGCAGCCAAGAAGTAGCGCTTACCTACAATGAGCAGTTCTTC
CASSQEVALTYNEQFF
>once|TRBV2|12|TRBJ1-4|.
TGTGCCGGCACCGTAGAAAATGAAAAACTGTTTTTT
CAGTVENEKLFF
>.|TRBV30|13|TRBJ1-1|.
TGTGCCTGGAGGGGAGGGTTGAACACTGAAGCTTTCTTT
CAWRGGLNTEAFF
>.|TRBV30|14|TRBJ2-7|.
TGTGCCTGGAGTGTAGGAGGGAGGGGGTACGAGCAGTACTTC
CAWSVGGRGYEQYF
>.|TRBV27|10|TRBJ2-3|.
TGTGCCAGCGGACACTATACGCAGTATTTT
CASGHYTQYF
>.|TRBV5-1|15|TRBJ2-1|.
TGCGCCAGCAGCAGTAGCGTTATATCCTACAATGAGCAGTTCTTC
CASSSSVISYNEQFF
>.|TRBV30|12|TRBJ2-7|.
TGTGCCTGGAGTCCTGTCGGGTACGAGCAGTACTTC
CAWSPVGYEQYF
>.|TRBV7-9|16|TRBJ2-7|TRBD1
TGTGCCAGCAGCTTATCTTCGGACAGGGGAACCTACGAGCAGTACTTC
CASSLSSDRGTYEQYF
>.|TRBV7-2|15|TRBJ1-5|TRBD1
TGTGCCAGCAGCATTACAGGGGGCATGGATCAGCCCCAGCATTTT
CASSITGGMDQPQHF
>.|TRBV5-4|15|TRBJ2-7|TRBD2
TGTGCCAGCAGCCTACTAGCGGGAGCCAACTACGAGCAGTACTTC
CASSLLAGANYEQYF
>.|TRBV4-3|14|TRBJ2-7|.
TGCGCCAGCAGCCAAGGGGTAGAGGGTTACGAGCAGTACTTC
CASSQGVEGYEQYF
>once|TRBV5-1|13|TRBJ2-7|TRBD2
TGCGCCAGCAGCTACGGGGGGGCCTACGAGCAGTACTTC
CASSYGGAYEQYF
>.|TRBV11-3|18|TRBJ2-3|TRBD2
TGTGCCAGCAGCTTAGATGACAGACTAGCGGGACCCACAGATACGCAGTATTTT
CASSLDDRLAGPTDTQYF
>.|TRBV28|12|TRBJ2-2|.
TGTGCCAGCAGTTGGGCCACCGGGGAGCTGTTTTTT
CASSWATGELFF
>.|TRBV30|16|TRBJ2-6|TRBD1
TGTGCCAGCGCCGGGACAGGACTCTCTGGGGCCAACGTCCTGACTTTC
CASAGTGLSGANVLTF
>.|TRBV6-5|11|TRBJ2-7|.
TGTGCCAGCAGTTGGGCGGGAGAGCAGTACTTC
CASSWAGEQYF
>once|TRBV29-1|13|TRBJ2-3|TRBD2
TGCAGCGTCCCCCCCCCGCTGGCGGGGGCGCAGTATTTT
CSVPPPLAGAQYF
>.|TRBV6-1|13|TRBJ1-1|TRBD1
TGTGCCAGCAGGCAGGGGGCAACCACTGAAGCTTTCTTT
CASRQGATTEAFF
>.|TRBV4-1|18|TRBJ2-6|.
TGCGCCAGCAGCGCCCGTTTGGAGCCTGAGCCTGGGGCCAACGTCCTGACTTTC
CASSARLEPEPGANVLTF
>.|TRBV7-2|13|TRBJ2-7|.
TGTGCCAGCAGCTTTGGCCCATACGACGAGCAGTACTTC
CASSFGPYDEQYF
>once|TRBV5-4|12|TRBJ1-4|.
TGTGCCAGCAGCTCCTATAATGAAAAACTGTTTTTT
CASSSYNEKLFF
>.|TRBV7-9|16|TRBJ2-1|TRBD1
TGTGCCAGCAGCTTCTGGACGGGACAGGTATACAATGAGCAGTTCTTC
CASSFWTGQVYNEQFF
>.|TRBV19|17|TRBJ1-4|.
TGTGCCAGTAGTATAGTCCCCAGGACACCAACTAATGAAAAACTGTTTTTT
CASSIVPRTPTNEKLFF
>.|TRBV7-9|16|TRBJ2-7|TRBD1
TGTGCCAGCAGCTCATACCGGGACAGGGAGTTCTACGAGCAGTACTTC
CASSSYRDREFYEQYF
>.|TRBV7-6|16|TRBJ2-3|TRBD2
TGTGCCAGCAGCTTAGCCGGGGGGGGGACCACAGATACGCAGTATTTT
CASSLAGGGTTDTQYF
>.|TRBV7-3|15|TRBJ2-3|TRBD2
TGTGCCAGCAGCTTATTCGCGGGAGGGGCAGATACGCAGTATTTT
CASSLFAGGADTQYF
>.|TRBV28|15|TRBJ2-1|TRBD2
TGTGCCAGCAGTTTTAGTGGGAGGGCCTACAATGAGCAGTTCTTC
CASSFSGRAYNEQFF
>once|TRBV5-4|16|TRBJ2-7|TRBD2
TGTGCCAGCAGCCAGGGACTAGCGGGAGTTCCCTACGAGCAGTACTTC
CASSQGLAGVPYEQYF
>once|TRBV5-1|13|TRBJ2-2|.
TGCGCCAGCAGCTCCCTCCCGACAGGGGAGCTGTTTTTT
CASSSLPTGELFF
>.|TRBV6-5|15|TRBJ2-2|.
TGTGCCAGCAGTTACGGCGCCCGGGGCACCGGGGAGCTGTTTTTT
CASSYGARGTGELFF
>.|TRBV5-1|17|TRBJ1-6|.
TGCGCCAGCAGCTTGGTAGGGGCTAGCTCCTATAATTCACCCCTCCACTTT
CASSLVGASSYNSPLHF
>.|TRBV18|15|TRBJ1-5|.
TGTGCCAGCTCACCTCTCACGTTGGAGAATCAGCCCCAGCATTTT
CASSPLTLENQPQHF
>.|TRBV7-9|17|TRBJ2-6|.
TGTGCCAGCAGCCCACCCCTAGACCGCTCTGGGGCCAACGTCCTGACTTTC
CASSPPLDRSGANVLTF
>.|TRBV5-1|17|TRBJ1-4|.
TGCGCCAGCAGCCCCCGGGACAAGGGGACAACTAATGAAAAACTGTTTTTT
CASSPRDKGTTNEKLFF
>.|TRBV28|14|TRBJ2-1|TRBD2
TGTGCCAGCATCCGAAGCGGGAGGGCCCAAGAGCAGTTCTTC
CASIRSGRAQEQFF
>medium-sized|TRBV4-1|13|TRBJ1-1|.
TGCGCCAGCAGCGTTGGTAGCAGCACTGAAGCTTTCTTT
CASSVGSSTEAFF
>.|TRBV18|19|TRBJ1-5|.
TGTGCCAGCTCATTGCAATCCCCACGTGGGGCAGCCGTCGGTCAGCCCCAGCATTTT
CASSLQSPRGAAVGQPQHF
>.|TRBV7-6|16|TRBJ2-7|TRBD1
TGTGCCAGCAGTAGCGCCGGAGACAGGGGGCGATACGAGCAGTACTTC
CASSSAGDRGRYEQYF
>few|TRBV30|11|TRBJ1-1|.
TGTGCCTGGAGCTCGGGGGTGAGAGCTTTCTTT
CAWSSGVRAFF
>.|TRBV5-1|17|TRBJ2-1|TRBD2
TGCGCCAGCAGCTCGCGTTTAGCGGGAGGGATCTACAATGAGCAGTTCTTC
CASSSRLAGGIYNEQFF
>few|TRBV28|12|TRBJ1-1|.
TGTGCCAGCAGCTCCGACAGCGTTGAATCTTTCTTT
CASSSDSVESFF
>.|TRBV6-1|12|TRBJ2-7|.
TGTGCCAGCAGTCAGGGTCCCTACGAGCAGTACTTC
CASSQGPYEQYF
>.|TRBV14|15|TRBJ2-7|.
TGTGCCAGCAGCCAAGAATCCCTGCCTACCTACGAGCAGTACTTC
CASSQESLPTYEQYF
>.|TRBV4-2|16|TRBJ1-4|.
TGTGCCAGCAGCCCTCGGTCCGGGACTCTTAATGAAAAACTGTTTTTT
CASSPRSGTLNEKLFF
>.|TRBV5-1|19|TRBJ2-6|TRBD1
TGCGCCAGCAGCGCCCGTTCTGACAGGGCGGATTCTGGGGCCAACGTCCTGACTTTC
CASSARSDRADSGANVLTF
>few|TRBV6-4|18|TRBJ2-6|TRBD1
TGTGCCAGCAGTAAAGGGACAGGGCTCAGCTCTGGGGCCAACGTCCTGACTTTC
CASSKGTGLSSGANVLTF
>.|TRBV9|15|TRBJ2-5|TRBD2
TGTGCCAGCAGCGTAGTTATAGCGGGAGTTGAGACCCAGTACTTC
CASSVVIAGVETQYF
>.|TRBV11-2|15|TRBJ2-7|TRBD2
TGTGCCAGCAGCTTAAGCGTCGCTAGCGGCTACGAGCAGTACTTC
CASSLSVASGYEQYF
>.|TRBV7-2|12|TRBJ2-7|.
TGTGCCAGCAGGGGGGGGGCCTCCGAGCAGTACTTC
CASRGGASEQYF
>.|TRBV7-8|14|TRBJ2-7|TRBD1
TGTGCCAGCAGCTTAGGACAGGGGATCTACGAGCAGTACTTC
CASSLGQGIYEQYF
>few|TRBV7-8|16|TRBJ2-6|TRBD1
TGTGCCGAACACAGGGGCGATAGATATGGGGCCAACGTCCTGACTTTC
CAEHRGDRYGANVLTF
>once|TRBV21-1|13|TRBJ2-7|.
TGTGCCAGCAGCAAACGAGACTGGTACGAGCAGTACTTC
CASSKRDWYEQYF
>.|TRBV10-3|14|TRBJ1-1|TRBD1
TGTGCCACGTGGGACAGGGGTTTGAGAACTGAAGCTTTCTTT
CATWDRGLRTEAFF
>once|TRBV11-2|15|TRBJ2-7|TRBD1
TGTGCCAGCAGCACCCGACAGGGGGGATCCTACGAGCAGTACTTC
CASSTRQGGSYEQYF
>.|TRBV5-1|13|TRBJ2-7|.
TGCGCCAGCAGAACAGCTCTTACCTACGAGCAGTACTTC
CASRTALTYEQYF